The rows below give T cell receptor beta chains drawn from one sample of a study of cytomegalovirus exposure and HLA in healthy donors. The assay was immunoSEQ multiplex PCR, and TCRdb's table has in-frame clones only and misses some. The table shows some 120,000 clones, with around a tenth occurring only once. Sequences were obtained from PBMCs. These receptors were taken from a man under 40 in good health and CMV-seronegative. Both conserved end residues are trimmed from each CDR3.

AWSGRQGSSYEQY	TRBV30	TRBJ2-7
ASSLGREGYGYT	TRBV6-5	TRBJ1-2
ASSDRGRANEKLF	TRBV6-1	TRBJ1-4
AWSATPGYSSYEQY	TRBV30	TRBJ2-7
ASSNLAGGDETQY	TRBV5-1	TRBJ2-5
ASSVSRMNTEAF	TRBV10-1	TRBJ1-1
ASSQDLGNTIY	TRBV4-1	TRBJ1-3
ASSPRDYPSYEQY	TRBV9	TRBJ2-7
ATTELSGNTIY	TRBV19	TRBJ1-3
ASSNQEETWETQY	TRBV4-1	TRBJ2-5
ASSQGSGGDNEQF	TRBV4-1	TRBJ2-1
ASSPSLAGVNEQY	TRBV18	TRBJ2-7
ASSIRGTDTEAF	TRBV28	TRBJ1-1
ASSQDGTSGGASYNEQF	TRBV4-1	TRBJ2-1
ASRGLAAQETQY	TRBV6-1	TRBJ2-5
ASSLSWTGDETQY	TRBV7-7	TRBJ2-5
ASSPPGLAGIDEQF	TRBV18	TRBJ2-1
ASSPGRLEIGI	TRBV18	TRBJ2-1